Sequencing of this T cell receptor beta chain was carried out in a study of memory CD4+ T cells and cytomegalovirus serostatus. About the study: This sample comes from healthy Belgian adults, 9 CMV seropositive, roughly 22 seronegative.

From germline, CDR1 is LNHDA and CDR2 SQIVND (reference sequence). The ends were cut back, 2 bases at V and 8 bases at J, with 19 bases in the middle. The CDR3 sequence is 16 residues long. Authors' processing steps: After removing out-of-frame reads, under 2.5 million distinct TCRbeta sequences remained. Sequencing used immunoSEQ multiplex PCR; TCRdb keeps in-frame clones, though not all of them. D and trimming come from the DNA, and the V and J calls and clone size come from that table. Found here are over 40,000 clones, over 65% of them singletons; the top ten hold 0.5% to 0.6%. Single viable CD3+CD4+CD8-CD45RO+ cells were sorted as the memory CD4+ T cells.

The TCR sequence derives from an adult in good health and CMV-seronegative. V and J are TRBV19 and TRBJ2-1; D gene ambiguous. Sequencing input: memory CD4+ T cells from blood. For the CDR3, the DNA is TGTGCCAGTAGTATAATCCGGCTAGTAGCAATCCATGAGCAGTTCTTC. Its protein product is CASSIIRLVAIHEQFF.